Described below is a single T cell receptor (beta chain) sequence and its context. What it binds is not known. The table came from immunoSEQ multiplex PCR; TCRdb's copy has only in-frame clones and leaves some out. The sample gives around 4,900 clones, 79% of which show up once; roughly 3.2% is in the top ten. Time point meaning: cycle 4 day 1 (C4D1), after more than 5 weeks of nivolumab. Relapse after autologous stem cell transplantation occurred in every patient, and brentuximab vedotin exposure varied. Purified CD4+ T cells were obtained from thawed PBMCs through magnetic negative selection. The source of the sample is a study of PD-1 blockade in classical Hodgkin lymphoma. The study, taken as a whole, reports: After ASCT, patients who started nivolumab under 1 year later were excluded.

Trimming took off 0 bases at V and 7 bases at J, with 16 bases between the two ends. CDR1 LNHNV and CDR2 YYDKDF come from the germline V gene (reference sequence). This CDR3 is built from 16 residues. This sequence was found in a human donor with classical Hodgkin lymphoma. Sequencing was performed on CD4+ T cells from blood, taken before the fourth cycle of nivolumab. This sequence joins TRBV15 and TRBJ1-5; perhaps TRBD1 as D (6 bases). CDR3 sequence reads: CATSREVGGGRQPQHF. The CDR3 region has the DNA TGTGCCACCAGCAGAGAGGTTGGCGGGGGGCGACAGCCCCAGCATTTT.